This T cell receptor (beta chain) was identified in a study of blood T cell repertoires in COVID-19. Study as a whole: Researchers got acute and convalescent COVID-19 samples from the United States, Italy and Spain. T cells, B-cell-depleted T cells, or PBMCs supplied cDNA or gDNA.

Germline V CDR1 and CDR2: SGHTA, FQGTGA. The CDR3 extends over 16 amino acids. With V trimmed by 1 base and J by 2 bases, 6 bases remained unmatched. Per the original methods: Amplification of reference gene primers provided the estimated nucleated cell counts. Assay: immunoSEQ multiplex PCR; the TCRdb copy retains only in-frame clones and omits some. The V and J calls and clone size were taken over from that table, and D and trimming were inferred from the DNA. Counted here are about 230,000 clones, approximately 80% occurring once; the ten biggest clones make up 7.4%. The receptor's source is a woman in her fifties or sixties with acute or convalescent COVID-19. The chain recombines TRBV7-3 with TRBJ2-5, with 8 bases lining up with TRBD2. Specimen: peripheral blood. The CDR3: CASSLMGSGVQETQYF. CDR3 nucleotides: TGTGCCAGCAGCTTAATGGGTAGCGGGGTTCAAGAGACCCAGTACTTC.